This TCR beta chain was found in a study of CD8+ T cells in alopecia areata. Extraction of RNA preceded its reverse transcription into cDNA, which served as the sequencing template. The data were produced by immunoSEQ multiplex PCR, yet TCRdb's version contains in-frame clones alone and is incomplete. The sample has some 190,000 clones; 50% to 70% are singletons. CDR3 length equals 13 residues. Losses at the gene ends were 3 bases for V and 7 bases for J; bases not matched to a gene: 3. Looked up from germline, CDR1 is GTSNPN and CDR2 is SVGIG (reference sequence). This sample's treatment: oral pan-JAK inhibitor, 5-10 mg twice daily.

The sequenced sample was CD4+ T cells sorted from blood, obtained at week 49, from a patient treated with tofacitinib. The chain uses TRBV30 and TRBJ1-5, with 10 bases identical to TRBD1. The TCR was taken from a human donor with alopecia areata. CDR3: CAWSRDRGQPQHF. For the CDR3, the DNA is TGTGCCTGGAGCCGGGACAGGGGACAGCCCCAGCATTTT.